The entry that follows covers one TCR beta chain sequence. The V end lost 3 bases, the J end lost 2 bases, and 9 bases lay between the germline ends. Per germline, CDR1 SGHNT and CDR2 YYREEE (reference sequence). The CDR3 is 14 amino acids. The data derive from a study of shared clonotypes between healthy human individuals. Study-wide context: Donors were a couple of women and three men aged 18 to 49.

Healthy and HIV-negative, the adult donors had no recent acute infections or vaccinations. The run depth of the assay was deep. For every subset, genomic DNA was evenly distributed across several immunoSEQ plates. Using immunoSEQ multiplex PCR, the repertoire was profiled, and TCRdb retains in-frame clones only, with some absent. This table holds about 450,000 clones, roughly 85% found once. The chain couples TRBV5-4 to TRBJ2-4, with a weak D call TRBD1 (6 bases). The clonotype comes from a middle-aged woman in good health. Some clones in this sample may be carry-over from other donors' samples. Sequenced input: PBMCs. The CDR3: CASSSTGSKNIQYF. In nucleotides, the CDR3 is TGTGCCAGCAGCTCTACAGGGTCCAAAAACATTCAGTACTTC.